Shown below are 9 T cell receptor beta chains from a single sample sequenced in a study of cytomegalovirus exposure and HLA in healthy donors. PCR employed 60 Vbeta and 13 Jbeta primers. TCRdb's table, derived via immunoSEQ multiplex PCR, lists solely in-frame clones and lacks some. The table records 140,000 or so clones, 84% of them present only once. Sequencing was carried out using PBMCs. The origin of the receptors is a boy aged 2-9 years in good health and CMV-seronegative.

The chain carries TRBV6-5 and TRBJ1-3; a weak D match, TRBD1 (6 bases). The germline V and J ends were trimmed by 2 bases and 0 bases, with 11 bases remaining between them. Looked up from germline, CDR1 is MNHEY and CDR2 is SVGAGI. The CDR3 sequence is 16 residues long. CDR3: CASSYDTGYSGNTIYF. DNA of the CDR3: TGTGCCAGCAGTTACGACACAGGGTACTCTGGAAACACCATATATTTT.

The rearrangement joins TRBV20-1 to TRBJ1-1, with D tentatively TRBD1 (5 bases). The germline V gene encodes CDR1 DFQATT and CDR2 SNEGSKA (reference sequence). Trimming took 6 bases from V and 7 from J, leaving 9 bases between them. This CDR3 region has 10 residues. The CDR3 DNA reads as TGCAGTGCGTCAGGGTTTGAAGCTTTCTTT. Translation: CSASGFEAFF.

The chain combines TRBV27 with TRBJ2-7; D ambiguous. The CDR3 is 15 amino acids. CDR1 is MNHEY, CDR2 SMNVEV, per germline (reference sequence). V lost 3 bases, J lost 0 bases, and 12 bases lay in between. DNA for the CDR3: TGTGCCAGCAGTTTCGGCACGGAGTACTCCTACGAGCAGTACTTC. Translating it yields CASSFGTEYSYEQYF.

The gene calls are TRBV29-1 and TRBJ2-7; possibly TRBD2 for D (5 bases). There are 15 residues in the CDR3. The germline gives CDR1 SQVTM, CDR2 ANQGSEA. With 4 bases removed from V and 0 bases from J, the gap between germline ends came to 16 bases. The DNA for the CDR3 is TGCAGCGTTGTACTTCGAGGGCGCCCCTCCTACGAGCAGTACTTC. Amino acid sequence: CSVVLRGRPSYEQYF.

Concerning this clone itself: At one end the junction does not follow the germline gene, possibly because of a read error. The chain has TRBV10-3 and TRBJ2-6; TRBD2 matches at 7 bases. The CDR3 has 18 residues. CDR1 is ENHRY, CDR2 SYGVKD, per germline. The CDR3 bases are TGTGCCATCAGCTTATTCGAGTTGGGACTACCTGGGGCCAACGTCCCGACTTTC. It codes for CAISLFELGLPGANVPTF.

This clone appeared a single time. This chain joins TRBV29-1 and TRBJ2-7; TRBD1 agrees at 10 bases. Trimming cost V 5 bases and J 7 bases; bases outside gene matches: 11. There are 14 residues in the CDR3. Germline assignment: CDR1 SQVTM and CDR2 ANQGSEA. CDR3 sequence reads: CSVSRDRGSEEQYF. DNA of the CDR3: TGCAGCGTTTCCCGGGACAGGGGTTCGGAGGAGCAGTACTTC.

This clone was detected once. This chain connects TRBV6-5 to TRBJ1-4, with unresolved D. The CDR3 extends over 14 amino acids. The germline gives CDR1 MNHEY, CDR2 SVGAGI. Trimming shortened V by 2 bases and J by 8 bases, and 12 bases separated the two germline ends. The CDR3 coding sequence is TGTGCCAGCAGTTACGATAGGGAGAAGGAAAAACTGTTTTTT. Its translation: CASSYDREKEKLFF.

The table lists this clone with a few counts. This chain connects TRBV6-1 to TRBJ2-7; D is ambiguous. This CDR3 is built from 13 residues. Per the germline V gene, CDR1 is MNHNS and CDR2 is SASEGT. The V gene lost 0 bases and the J gene lost 3 bases, with 6 bases spanning the gap. CDR3 nucleotides: TGTGCCAGCAGTGAAGCCAAAATCTACGAGCAGTACTTC. Its protein is CASSEAKIYEQYF.

The chain couples TRBV25-1 to TRBJ2-7; TRBD1 matches at 10 bases. The length of the CDR3 is 13 residues. V lost 4 bases, J lost 6 bases, and 3 bases stayed unmatched. Per the germline V gene, CDR1 is MGHDK and CDR2 is SYGVNS. The CDR3 region has the DNA TGTGCCAGCAGTGGGACAGGGGGAAGCGAGCAGTACTTC. The encoded protein is CASSGTGGSEQYF.